This T cell receptor beta chain was retrieved from a study of beta chain features in type 1 diabetes. Study findings and constraints: All four CD4+ subsets from Type 1 diabetes patients carried moderately but significantly shorter TCRB CDR3s.

Of the isolated RNA, all was reverse transcribed, and so the sequenced material was expressed TCRB transcripts. Only in-frame clones appear in the TCRdb table, and some are missing; sequencing was by immunoSEQ multiplex PCR. Among around 30,000 clones listed, less than 70% were seen once. For this clone: Its specificity is unknown. A read error may account for a junction end that differs from germline. The same CDR3 also results from other DNA sequences found in this sample.

There are 15 residues in the CDR3. Germline V gives CDR1 SGHTA, CDR2 FQGTGA. This chain joins TRBV7-3 and TRBJ1-6, with TRBD1 matching 11 bases. This TCR was sampled from a woman aged 25-40 years with type 1 diabetes. The source material was Tregs from blood. CDR3 in DNA: TGCGCCAGCAGCTTAACGGGACAGGGGGGTTCACCCCTCCACTTT. Its protein is CASSLTGQGGSPLHF.